A selection of T cell receptor beta chains follows, all from one sample in a study of blood T cell repertoires in COVID-19. Profiling relied on immunoSEQ multiplex PCR, and the TCRdb table lists in-frame clones only, not all of them. Of about 170,000 clones listed, around 81% are singletons. Sequenced input: peripheral blood. The receptors derive from a human donor with acute or convalescent COVID-19. The donor label of this sample is uncertain. Each CDR3 is given with its conserved first and last residue. A D gene is named only where the DNA matches it firmly. Expanded clones are given a class, and other clones once, few, many or no size at all.

j_call,v_call,clone_size,d_call,cdr3_aa,cdr3_nt
TRBJ1-1,TRBV30,-,-,CAWSAGVMNTEAFF,TGTGCCTGGAGTGCGGGGGTTATGAACACTGAAGCTTTCTTT
TRBJ2-7,TRBV12-5,few,-,CASGLVSRKHYEQYF,TGTGCTAGTGGTTTGGTTTCACGTAAACACTACGAGCAGTACTTC
TRBJ1-2,TRBV18,-,-,CASSPGSRSEEYGYTF,TGTGCCAGCTCACCAGGGTCCAGATCAGAGGAATATGGCTACACCTTC
TRBJ2-7,TRBV6-6,-,TRBD2,CASTHRGLAGSYEQYF,TGTGCCAGCACCCATCGGGGACTAGCGGGAAGCTACGAGCAGTACTTC
TRBJ1-1,TRBV6-6,-,-,CASSSAGGMTAFF,TGTGCCAGCAGCTCCGCCGGCGGGATGACGGCTTTCTTT
TRBJ1-3,TRBV6-5,-,-,CASSYGGETGNTIYF,TGTGCCAGCAGTTACGGGGGGGAAACTGGAAACACCATATATTTT
TRBJ1-6,TRBV28,-,TRBD1,CASSFPVGTGYYNSPLHF,TGTGCCAGCAGTTTTCCCGTAGGGACAGGCTACTATAATTCACCCCTCCACTTT
TRBJ2-1,TRBV5-1,-,TRBD1,CASSLDAGTGRGHNEQFF,TGCGCCAGCAGCTTGGACGCCGGGACAGGGAGGGGACACAATGAGCAGTTCTTC
TRBJ2-1,TRBV10-1,-,-,CASSESVASLGLDEQFF,TGCGCCAGCAGTGAGTCGGTGGCTAGCCTAGGGTTGGATGAGCAGTTCTTC
TRBJ2-7,TRBV7-8,-,TRBD2,CASSPRPVGTSGRSSYEQYF,TGTGCCAGCAGCCCGAGACCGGTTGGGACTAGCGGGAGGAGCTCCTACGAGCAGTACTTC
TRBJ2-1,TRBV9,-,-,CASSDGEVHNEQFF,TGTGCCAGCAGCGACGGGGAGGTCCACAATGAGCAGTTCTTC
TRBJ1-6,TRBV28,-,TRBD1,CASSSGGASSSYNSPLHF,TGTGCCAGCAGCTCAGGGGGCGCTTCAAGCTCCTATAATTCACCCCTCCACTTT
TRBJ1-5,TRBV19,-,-,CASRPSGGQPQHF,TGTGCCAGTAGACCCTCGGGGGGCCAGCCCCAGCATTTT
TRBJ2-2,TRBV28,-,TRBD1,CATTGANTGELFF,TGTGCCACCACAGGGGCGAACACCGGGGAGCTGTTTTTT
TRBJ2-7,TRBV28,once,TRBD2,CASSFWASGSYEQYF,TGTGCCAGCAGTTTTTGGGCTAGCGGGAGTTACGAGCAGTACTTC
TRBJ2-1,TRBV5-1,once,TRBD1,CASSSSWDRVDEQFF,TGCGCCAGCAGCTCATCCTGGGACAGGGTCGATGAGCAGTTCTTC
TRBJ1-5,TRBV7-9,-,-,CASSLRQNQPQHF,TGTGCCAGCAGCTTACGACAGAATCAGCCCCAGCATTTT
TRBJ1-1,TRBV5-4,-,TRBD1,CASSYDRDTEAFF,TGTGCCAGCAGCTACGACAGGGACACTGAAGCTTTCTTT
TRBJ2-2,TRBV5-1,-,-,CASSLVSGNTGELFF,TGCGCCAGCAGCTTGGTTAGCGGGAACACCGGGGAGCTGTTTTTT
TRBJ1-4,TRBV5-1,-,TRBD1,CASSLGGQGSNEKLFF,TGCGCCAGCAGCTTGGGGGGACAGGGATCTAATGAAAAACTGTTTTTT
TRBJ2-6,TRBV7-9,-,-,CASTLSGANVLTF,TGTGCCAGCACCCTCTCTGGGGCCAACGTCCTGACTTTC
TRBJ1-1,TRBV2,-,-,CANQIDGQPNTEAFF,TGTGCCAACCAAATAGACGGACAGCCGAACACTGAAGCTTTCTTT
TRBJ1-3,TRBV30,-,TRBD1,CAWSAGQGGGNTIYF,TGTGCCTGGAGTGCAGGACAGGGAGGTGGAAACACCATATATTTT
TRBJ2-2,TRBV7-3,-,TRBD2,CASSLAGGSNTGELFF,TGTGCCAGCAGCTTAGCGGGGGGCTCGAACACCGGGGAGCTGTTTTTT
TRBJ1-2,TRBV5-8,-,-,CASSSSGSGQGGYTF,TGTGCCAGCAGCTCCTCGGGCTCGGGACAAGGGGGCTACACCTTC
TRBJ1-3,TRBV10-1,many,TRBD1,CASSRDRGNTIYF,TGCGCCAGCAGTCGGGACAGGGGAAACACCATATATTTT
TRBJ1-4,TRBV19,few,-,CASTSTGRNEKLFF,TGTGCCAGTACCAGCACGGGTCGCAATGAAAAACTGTTTTTT
TRBJ2-6,TRBV27,-,TRBD1,CASSLLGDRASGANVLTF,TGTGCCAGCAGTTTACTAGGGGACAGGGCATCTGGGGCCAACGTCCTGACTTTC
TRBJ2-1,TRBV5-1,-,-,CASSPSVGGSYNEQFF,TGCGCCAGCTCACCGTCAGTGGGGGGCTCCTACAATGAGCAGTTCTTC
TRBJ2-3,TRBV18,-,-,CASSRGSTVSDTQYF,TGTGCCAGCTCACGAGGTAGTACGGTTTCAGATACGCAGTATTTT
TRBJ2-7,TRBV28,-,TRBD1,CASSLGRGLRYEQYF,TGTGCCAGCAGTTTGGGCAGGGGGCTGCGGTACGAGCAGTACTTC
TRBJ2-4,TRBV5-5,-,TRBD2,CASTPGRDLAKNIQYF,TGTGCCAGCACCCCCGGGAGGGATCTAGCCAAAAACATTCAGTACTTC
TRBJ2-3,TRBV2,-,TRBD1,CASNEGGKGALGDTQYF,TGTGCCAGCAACGAGGGTGGGAAGGGGGCGCTTGGAGATACGCAGTATTTT
TRBJ1-6,TRBV6-1,-,-,CASSETRQANSPLHF,TGTGCCAGCAGTGAAACCCGACAGGCTAATTCACCCCTCCACTTT
TRBJ2-5,TRBV28,-,TRBD1,CASSFETGRWQETQYF,TGTGCCAGCAGTTTTGAGACAGGGCGATGGCAAGAGACCCAGTACTTC
TRBJ2-4,TRBV7-2,-,TRBD1,CASSPRDRGQVEIKNIQYF,TGTGCCAGCAGCCCCCGGGACAGGGGGCAAGTGGAAATCAAAAACATTCAGTACTTC
TRBJ2-5,TRBV5-1,few,-,CASSLETVQETQYF,TGCGCCAGCAGCTTGGAGACAGTCCAAGAGACCCAGTACTTC
TRBJ1-2,TRBV9,-,TRBD1,CASSTRGPDYGYTF,TGTGCCAGCAGCACTAGGGGGCCCGACTATGGCTACACCTTC
TRBJ2-5,TRBV19,-,-,CASTVSPSSETQYF,TGTGCCAGTACAGTATCCCCTAGCTCGGAGACCCAGTACTTC
TRBJ2-7,TRBV6-5,-,-,CASLGHPSSYEQYF,TGTGCCAGCTTGGGACACCCCAGCTCCTACGAGCAGTACTTC
TRBJ2-7,TRBV5-8,-,-,CASSPGRRSYEQYF,TGTGCCAGCAGCCCTGGGAGGAGATCCTACGAGCAGTACTTC
TRBJ1-1,TRBV5-6,few,TRBD1,CASSNRDRWAFF,TGTGCCAGCAGCAACCGGGACAGGTGGGCTTTCTTT
TRBJ2-1,TRBV14,-,-,CASSQDTTVRNRNEQFF,TGTGCCAGCAGCCAAGACACGACAGTTAGGAACCGCAATGAGCAGTTCTTC
TRBJ2-7,TRBV11-2,-,-,CASSYALAVEQYF,TGTGCCAGCAGCTACGCCTTGGCTGTCGAGCAGTACTTC
TRBJ2-7,TRBV7-3,-,-,CASSLNPASSYEQYF,TGTGCCAGCAGCTTAAATCCAGCTAGCTCCTACGAGCAGTACTTC
TRBJ1-3,TRBV7-9,few,-,CASSLRTASGNTIYF,TGTGCCAGCAGCTTACGGACAGCCTCTGGAAACACCATATATTTT
TRBJ2-3,TRBV5-1,once,-,CASSLNSMTVRTDTQYF,TGCGCCAGCAGCTTGAACTCTATGACTGTTCGCACAGATACGCAGTATTTT
TRBJ2-3,TRBV23-1,-,-,CASSPLKGGYTDTQYF,TGCGCCAGCAGTCCCCTTAAAGGAGGGTACACAGATACGCAGTATTTT
TRBJ1-1,TRBV7-9,-,-,CASSLVGGNTEAFF,TGTGCCAGCAGCTTAGTCGGGGGTAACACTGAAGCTTTCTTT
TRBJ1-2,TRBV19,-,-,CASSIATGAYTF,TGTGCCAGTAGTATAGCCACAGGCGCCTACACCTTC
TRBJ1-5,TRBV19,-,-,CASSWAGQPQHF,TGTGCCAGTAGTTGGGCGGGTCAGCCCCAGCATTTT
TRBJ1-1,TRBV13,once,-,CASSPRMNTEAFF,TGTGCCAGCAGCCCGCGGATGAACACTGAAGCTTTCTTT